What follows is one T cell receptor (beta chain) and its context. This sample stems from a study of technical replicates of blood from a handful of donors. Trimming at V came to 5 bases and at J to 0 bases, leaving 3 bases not matched to a gene. The germline gives CDR1 SQVTM, CDR2 ANQGSEA. This CDR3 comprises 14 residues. The protocol was immunoSEQ multiplex PCR, while the TCRdb copy is restricted to in-frame clones and leaves out a portion. In the table there are about 82,000 clones, around 96% of which are singletons. The source is a human donor in good health. The chain recombines TRBV29-1 with TRBJ2-3; 9 bases map to TRBD2. Sequenced material: T cells isolated from PBMCs. The CDR3 coding sequence is TGCAGCGTTTTAGCGGGGGCTAGCACAGATACGCAGTATTTT. This codes for CSVLAGASTDTQYF.